A single sample is the source of the 18 T cell receptor beta chains below, sequenced in a study of T cells in Graves' hyperthyroidism and ophthalmopathy. The source material, RNA transcripts, was used to amplify TCR beta CDR3 regions. HTBI primers were employed in a first-round RT-PCR of the TCR CDR3. TCRdb re-analysed the multiplex PCR reads in MiXCR, keeping a single row per CDR3 protein. The sample has about 460,000 distinct CDR3 sequences, about 22% seen once; the top ten hold approximately 49%. Sequencing used blood. These receptors all come from a woman in her seventies with Graves' ophthalmopathy.

The chain has TRBV10-3 and TRBJ2-5, with D perhaps matching TRBD2 (5 bases). Germline loops: CDR1 ENHRY, CDR2 SYGVKD. The ends were cut back, 4 bases at V and 0 bases at J, with 9 bases in the middle. CDR3 length equals 14 residues. This CDR3 is CAISAGKYQETQYF. The DNA for the CDR3 is TGTGCCATCAGTGCGGGAAAGTACCAAGAGACCCAGTACTTC.

This clonotype was observed at least ten times. The V call is TRBV7-8, the J call TRBJ2-5; tentative D call: TRBD1 (6 bases). The CDR3 totals 15 residues. The V and J ends lost 5 bases and 7 bases respectively, with 20 bases between them. Germline values: CDR1 SGHVS, CDR2 FQNEAQ. The CDR3 is CASSHDSGVGRTQYF. CDR3 in DNA: TGTGCCAGCAGCCACGATTCAGGGGTGGGACGGACCCAGTACTTC.

This clonotype appeared many times. CDR3 coding DNA: TGTGCCAGCTCGGGGATCAAATACAATGAGCAGTTCTTC. Translated, it gives CASSGIKYNEQFF. The J gene is TRBJ2-1, the V gene TRBV2, with D perhaps matching TRBD2 (5 bases). V lost 8 bases to trimming and J lost 4 bases, with 12 bases between them. CDR1 is SNHLY, CDR2 FYNNEI, per germline. CDR3 length: 13 amino acids.

The table lists this clonotype with many counts. The chain's CDR3 is CASSEWQGNDYGYTF. Here the CDR3 DNA reads TGTGCCAGCAGTGAATGGCAGGGGAACGACTATGGCTACACCTTC. This chain links TRBV6-1 with TRBJ1-2; possible D gene TRBD1, 6 bases. Germline V gene lookup returns CDR1 MNHNS and CDR2 SASEGT. V lost 2 bases, J lost 3 bases, and 13 bases lay in between. The CDR3 totals 15 residues.

This clonotype was recorded a few times. The V and J genes are TRBV12-5 and TRBJ1-1; tentative D call: TRBD1 (6 bases). Germline CDR1 reads LGHNT; CDR2 reads FRNRAP. CDR3 length equals 14 residues. The ends were cut back, 6 bases at V and 4 bases at J, with 15 bases in the middle. Here the CDR3 reads CASGQTGGTTEAFF. CDR3 in DNA: TGTGCTAGTGGGCAGACAGGAGGGACCACTGAAGCTTTCTTT.

This chain connects TRBV6-1 to TRBJ2-3; D is perhaps TRBD2 (5 bases). The germline gives CDR1 MNHNS, CDR2 SASEGT. The CDR3 length is 15 residues. Between the trimmed V and J ends, which lost 6 bases and 0 bases, there was a span of 13 bases. CDR3 bases: TGTGCCAGCAGCCGTTCGGCGGGTAGCACAGATACGCAGTATTTT. As protein: CASSRSAGSTDTQYF.

A few counts support this clonotype. The chain couples TRBV18 to TRBJ2-1; D ambiguous. Trimming cost V 6 bases and J 0 bases, with 9 bases left between them. This CDR3 is 14 amino acids long. In germline, CDR1 is KGHSH, CDR2 LQKENI. The CDR3 loop is CASSARSSYNEQFF. Written as DNA, the CDR3 is TGTGCCAGCTCCGCTAGGAGCTCCTACAATGAGCAGTTCTTC.

The table lists this clonotype with a few counts. V gene TRBV7-2 combines with J gene TRBJ1-6; TRBD1 aligns across 8 bases. J gave up 9 bases and V 1 base, and 5 bases lay outside the gene matches. Germline values: CDR1 SGHTA, CDR2 FQGNSA. This CDR3 region has 15 residues. DNA of the CDR3: TGTGCCAGCAGCTTAGGACAGGGGTGGGGTTCACCCCTCCACTTT. Protein product: CASSLGQGWGSPLHF.

This clonotype was found many times. The chain links TRBV7-2 to TRBJ1-3; maybe TRBD1 (6 bases). The V end was cut by 0 bases, the J end by 5 bases, with 14 bases between. This CDR3 contains 16 residues. Germline CDR1 is SGHTA and CDR2 is FQGNSA. The CDR3 region has the DNA TGTGCCAGCAGCTTAGCTGCGGGGGGCTTCAGAAACACCATATATTTT. Residues: CASSLAAGGFRNTIYF.

This clonotype has a handful of counts. The chain joins TRBV5-8 to TRBJ2-4; 7 bases fit TRBD1. V gave up 4 bases and J gave up 5 bases; unmatched junction bases: 9. This CDR3 spans 15 amino acids. Germline V lookup: CDR1 SGHTS, CDR2 YDEGEE. DNA for the CDR3: TGTGCCAGCAGCGTCAATACAGGGGTCCAAAACATTCAGTACTTC. Its protein is CASSVNTGVQNIQYF. The whole variable domain, remainder taken from reference TRBV5-8 and TRBJ2-4, is EAGVTQSPTHLIKTRGQQATLRCSPISGHTSVYWYQQALGLGLQFLLWYDEGEERNRGNFPPRFSGRQFPNYSSELNVNALELEDSALYLCASSVNTGVQNIQYFGAGTRLSVL.

The rearrangement links TRBV4-1 to TRBJ2-1; tentative D call: TRBD1 (5 bases). CDR3 length equals 18 residues. CDR1 and CDR2 from the germline V gene are MGHRA and YSYEKL. V was trimmed by 0 bases and J by 1 base, leaving 16 bases between them. The CDR3 DNA reads TGCGCCAGCAGCCAAGAATTGTCCGGGCCAGGGTCCTACAATGAGCAGTTCTTC. Residues: CASSQELSGPGSYNEQFF.

The genes are TRBV3-1 and TRBJ2-4; D may correspond to TRBD1 or TRBD2 (5 bases each). CDR1 is LGHDT, CDR2 YNNKEL, per germline (reference sequence). Trimming stripped 1 base from V and 5 bases from J, with 6 bases between. CDR3 size: 13 residues. CDR3 amino acids: CASSQGGQNIQYF. The CDR3 region has the DNA TGTGCCAGCAGCCAAGGGGGACAAAACATTCAGTACTTC.

This clonotype was counted only a few times. The genes are TRBV29-1 and TRBJ2-7, with TRBD2 matching 7 bases. The CDR3 covers 13 residues. CDR1 is SQVTM and CDR2 is ANQGSEA in the germline V gene. Unmatched junction bases numbered 6, after V lost 6 bases and J lost 1 base. The CDR3 DNA reads TGCAGCGTGGGGGAGGGGTTTTCCTACGAGCAGTACTTC. It translates to CSVGEGFSYEQYF.

The chain links TRBV24-1 to TRBJ2-5; 11 bases match TRBD2. The CDR3 runs to 16 residues. Germline V gene lookup returns CDR1 KGHDR and CDR2 SFDVKD. The ends lost 5 bases at V and 1 base at J; junction bases unmatched: 5. As DNA, the CDR3 is TGTGCCACCAGTGCCCATAGCGGGAGGGCCCAAGAGACCCAGTACTTC. Translated: CATSAHSGRAQETQYF.

This clonotype was seen many times. The rearrangement uses TRBV11-2 and TRBJ2-1, with 7 bases aligning to TRBD2. Germline trimming cut 4 bases from V and 5 bases from J; bases unmatched to any gene: 8. The CDR3 has 15 residues. CDR1 SGHAT and CDR2 FQNNGV come from the germline V gene. CDR3 DNA sequence: TGTGCCAGCAGCTCGAGGGGTCTAGCGGACAATGAGCAGTTCTTC. It codes for CASSSRGLADNEQFF.

This clonotype showed up just a few times. This chain joins TRBV11-2 and TRBJ1-6; no definite D call. V was clipped by 2 bases and J by 7 bases, with 9 bases between them. CDR3 length: 14 amino acids. Germline CDR1 SGHAT, CDR2 FQNNGV. The CDR3: CASSLQTPNSPLHF. CDR3 sequence (DNA): TGTGCCAGCAGCTTACAAACGCCAAATTCACCCCTCCACTTT.

This clonotype was found a few times. J is TRBJ1-6 and V is TRBV14; D unclear. V shed 2 bases and J shed 13 bases, with 6 bases lying between them. Germline values: CDR1 SGHDN, CDR2 FVKESK. CDR3 length: 11 residues. CDR3 nucleotide sequence: TGTGCCAGCAGCCAAAGAGGGCCCCTCCACTTT. Protein product: CASSQRGPLHF.

This clonotype was seen a few times. The V gene is TRBV6-1, the J gene TRBJ2-3; D remains unclear. The V end lost 10 bases, the J end lost 0 bases, and 20 bases lay between the germline ends. Germline CDR1 and CDR2: MNHNS and SASEGT. This CDR3 spans 16 amino acids. The CDR3 region has the DNA TGTGCCACACTACGTCAGACGCGTTTTAGCACAGATACGCAGTATTTT. Protein sequence: CATLRQTRFSTDTQYF.